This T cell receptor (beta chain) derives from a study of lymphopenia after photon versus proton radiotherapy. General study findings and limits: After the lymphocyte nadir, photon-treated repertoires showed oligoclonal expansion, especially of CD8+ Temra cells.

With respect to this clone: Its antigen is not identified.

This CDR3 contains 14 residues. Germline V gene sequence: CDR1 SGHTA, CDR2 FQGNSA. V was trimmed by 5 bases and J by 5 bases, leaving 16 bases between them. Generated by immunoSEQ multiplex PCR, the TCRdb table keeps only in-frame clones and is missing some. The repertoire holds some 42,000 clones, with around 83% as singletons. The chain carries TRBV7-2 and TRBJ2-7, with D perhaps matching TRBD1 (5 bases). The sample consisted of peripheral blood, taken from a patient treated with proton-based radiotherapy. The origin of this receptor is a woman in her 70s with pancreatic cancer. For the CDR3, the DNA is TGTGCCAGCAGCGCCGACAGTACTCGGAACGAGCAGTACTTC. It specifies CASSADSTRNEQYF.